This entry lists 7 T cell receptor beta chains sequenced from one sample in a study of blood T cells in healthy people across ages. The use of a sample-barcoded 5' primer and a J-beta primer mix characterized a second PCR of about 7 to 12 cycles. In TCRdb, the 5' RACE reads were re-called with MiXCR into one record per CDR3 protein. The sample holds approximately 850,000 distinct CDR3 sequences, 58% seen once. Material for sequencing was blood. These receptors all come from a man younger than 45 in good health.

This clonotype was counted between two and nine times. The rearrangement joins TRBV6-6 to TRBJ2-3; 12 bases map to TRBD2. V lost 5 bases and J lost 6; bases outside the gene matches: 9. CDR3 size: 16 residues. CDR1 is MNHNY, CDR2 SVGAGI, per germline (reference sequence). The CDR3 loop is CASSRRTSGVRDTQYF. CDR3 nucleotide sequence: TGTGCCAGCAGTCGCCGGACTAGCGGGGTACGGGATACGCAGTATTTT.

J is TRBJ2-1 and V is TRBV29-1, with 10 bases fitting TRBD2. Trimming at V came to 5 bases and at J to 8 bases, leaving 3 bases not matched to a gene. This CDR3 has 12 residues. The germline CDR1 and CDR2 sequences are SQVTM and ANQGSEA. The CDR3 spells CSVILAGDEQFF. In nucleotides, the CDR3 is TGCAGCGTTATCCTAGCGGGAGATGAGCAGTTCTTC.

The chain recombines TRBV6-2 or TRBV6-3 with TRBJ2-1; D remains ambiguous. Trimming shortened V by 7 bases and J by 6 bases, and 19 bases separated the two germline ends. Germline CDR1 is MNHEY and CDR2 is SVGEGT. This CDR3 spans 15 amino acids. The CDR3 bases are TGTGCCAGCACAGCCTCGAAAGGACCCCCCAATGAGCAGTTCTTC. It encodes CASTASKGPPNEQFF.

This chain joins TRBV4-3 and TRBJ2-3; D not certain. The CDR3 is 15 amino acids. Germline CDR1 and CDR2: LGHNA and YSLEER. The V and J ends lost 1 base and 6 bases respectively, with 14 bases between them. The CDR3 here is CASSQGILSGDTQYF. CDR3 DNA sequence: TGCGCCAGCAGCCAAGGTATCTTAAGTGGTGATACGCAGTATTTT.

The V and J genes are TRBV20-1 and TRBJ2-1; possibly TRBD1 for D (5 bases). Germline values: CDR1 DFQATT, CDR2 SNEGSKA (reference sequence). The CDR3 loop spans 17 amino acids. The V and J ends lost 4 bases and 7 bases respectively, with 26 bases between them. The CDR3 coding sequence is TGCAGTGCTAACTTAGTATGGGTTGGGGCCCAATTTAATGAGCAGTTCTTC. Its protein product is CSANLVWVGAQFNEQFF.

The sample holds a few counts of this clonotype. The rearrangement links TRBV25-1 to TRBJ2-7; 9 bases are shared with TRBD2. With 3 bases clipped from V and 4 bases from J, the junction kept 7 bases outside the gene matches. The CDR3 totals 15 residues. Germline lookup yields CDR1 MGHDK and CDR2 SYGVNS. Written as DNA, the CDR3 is TGTGCCAGCAGTGAGGCGGGGGGGGCCTTTTACGAGCAGTACTTC. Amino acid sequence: CASSEAGGAFYEQYF.

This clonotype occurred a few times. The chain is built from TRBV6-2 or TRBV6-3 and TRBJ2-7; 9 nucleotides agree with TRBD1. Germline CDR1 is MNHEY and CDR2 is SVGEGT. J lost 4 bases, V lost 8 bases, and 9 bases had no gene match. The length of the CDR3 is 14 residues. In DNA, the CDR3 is TGTGCCAGCTCACGACAGGGGGTATCATACGAGCAGTACTTC. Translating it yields CASSRQGVSYEQYF.